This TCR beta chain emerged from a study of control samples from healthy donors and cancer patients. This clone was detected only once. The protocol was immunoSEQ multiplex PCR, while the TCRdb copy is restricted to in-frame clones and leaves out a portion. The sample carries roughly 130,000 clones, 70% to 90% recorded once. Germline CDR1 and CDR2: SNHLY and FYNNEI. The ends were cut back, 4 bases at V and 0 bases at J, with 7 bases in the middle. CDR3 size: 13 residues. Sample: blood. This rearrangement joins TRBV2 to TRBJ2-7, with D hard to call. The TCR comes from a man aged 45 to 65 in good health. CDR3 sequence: CASSVRNSYEQYF. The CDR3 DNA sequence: TGTGCCAGCAGTGTTAGAAACTCCTACGAGCAGTACTTC.